The rows below give T cell receptor beta chains drawn from one sample of a study of T-cell memory formation after mild COVID-19. MiXCR was run by TCRdb on the 5' RACE reads, yielding one entry per CDR3 protein. There are 400,000 to 450,000 distinct CDR3 sequences in the sample; about 20% occur only once, and approximately 21% lies in the top ten. The specimen was PBMCs or a T cell subset sorted from them (not recorded which). These receptors were taken from a young man who had mild COVID-19 (a few samples of this study predate the infection). Cell type and time point are not known. Each CDR3 is given with its conserved first and last residue. The order of the fields is D gene, clone size, V gene, J gene, CDR3 protein, CDR3 DNA. D genes are given only for firm matches. The size of a clone is reported for some rows only, either as once, few or many, or as a class for expanded clones.

d_call: TRBD2
clone_size: -
v_call: TRBV7-6
j_call: TRBJ2-3
cdr3_aa: CASSGQERGWDTQYF
cdr3_nt: TGTGCCAGCAGCGGCCAGGAGCGGGGTTGGGATACGCAGTATTTT

d_call: TRBD1
clone_size: many
v_call: TRBV4-2
j_call: TRBJ1-4
cdr3_aa: CASSPRTGEEKLFF
cdr3_nt: TGTGCCAGCAGCCCGCGGACAGGGGAGGAAAAACTGTTTTTT

d_call: -
clone_size: few
v_call: TRBV7-2
j_call: TRBJ2-4
cdr3_aa: CASSSGPREAKNIQYF
cdr3_nt: TGTGCCAGCAGCTCGGGGCCTCGGGAGGCCAAAAACATTCAGTACTTC

d_call: -
clone_size: few
v_call: TRBV4-1
j_call: TRBJ1-6
cdr3_aa: CASSQGAGPNSPLHF
cdr3_nt: TGCGCCAGCAGCCAAGGGGCAGGGCCAAATTCACCCCTCCACTTT

d_call: TRBD1
clone_size: -
v_call: TRBV5-1
j_call: TRBJ2-2
cdr3_aa: CASSFPDRGQDGELFF
cdr3_nt: TGCGCCAGCAGCTTCCCGGACAGGGGGCAGGACGGGGAGCTGTTTTTT

d_call: -
clone_size: few
v_call: TRBV6-5
j_call: TRBJ1-6
cdr3_aa: CASSYSGGSMDSPLHF
cdr3_nt: TGTGCCAGCAGTTACTCGGGGGGGTCTATGGATTCACCCCTCCACTTT

d_call: TRBD2
clone_size: -
v_call: TRBV7-2
j_call: TRBJ2-5
cdr3_aa: CASSGGELETQYF
cdr3_nt: TGTGCCAGCAGCGGGGGGGAGTTGGAGACCCAGTACTTC

d_call: TRBD1
clone_size: -
v_call: TRBV5-6
j_call: TRBJ2-7
cdr3_aa: CASGWDRGWNEQYF
cdr3_nt: TGTGCCAGCGGCTGGGACAGGGGATGGAACGAGCAGTACTTC

d_call: -
clone_size: few
v_call: TRBV29-1
j_call: TRBJ2-7
cdr3_aa: CSVIWTARSSYEQYF
cdr3_nt: TGCAGCGTCATATGGACAGCCAGGAGCTCCTACGAGCAGTACTTC

d_call: -
clone_size: -
v_call: TRBV7-3
j_call: TRBJ2-3
cdr3_aa: CASSPSPADTQYF
cdr3_nt: TGTGCCAGCAGCCCCAGCCCCGCAGATACGCAGTATTTT

d_call: -
clone_size: -
v_call: TRBV9
j_call: TRBJ2-1
cdr3_aa: CASTVWDRDYNEQFF
cdr3_nt: TGTGCCAGCACCGTTTGGGACCGAGACTACAATGAGCAGTTCTTC

d_call: -
clone_size: few
v_call: TRBV12-3/TRBV12-4
j_call: TRBJ1-2
cdr3_aa: CASSQGPSSRYTF
cdr3_nt: TGTGCCAGCAGCCAGGGACCCTCGTCCCGCTACACCTTC

d_call: -
clone_size: many
v_call: TRBV9
j_call: TRBJ2-5
cdr3_aa: CASSVSGEGETQYF
cdr3_nt: TGTGCCAGCAGCGTCTCAGGGGAGGGAGAGACCCAGTACTTC

d_call: -
clone_size: few
v_call: TRBV4-2
j_call: TRBJ2-1
cdr3_aa: CASSQVGTPGYNEQFF
cdr3_nt: TGTGCCAGCAGCCAAGTCGGGACGCCTGGATACAATGAGCAGTTCTTC

d_call: TRBD1
clone_size: -
v_call: TRBV18
j_call: TRBJ1-1
cdr3_aa: CASSPLQGAGTEAFF
cdr3_nt: TGTGCCAGCTCACCACTACAGGGGGCGGGAACTGAAGCTTTCTTT

d_call: -
clone_size: -
v_call: TRBV5-1
j_call: TRBJ2-7
cdr3_aa: CASRAAGREQYF
cdr3_nt: TGCGCCAGCAGGGCAGCCGGTCGCGAGCAGTACTTC

d_call: TRBD1
clone_size: -
v_call: TRBV5-5
j_call: TRBJ2-1
cdr3_aa: CASSFRQGGWEQFF
cdr3_nt: TGTGCCAGCAGCTTCCGACAGGGGGGATGGGAGCAGTTCTTC

d_call: TRBD2
clone_size: many
v_call: TRBV20-1
j_call: TRBJ2-3
cdr3_aa: CSADEPGLDADTQYF
cdr3_nt: TGCAGTGCCGACGAACCGGGACTAGACGCAGATACGCAGTATTTT

d_call: TRBD1
clone_size: -
v_call: TRBV4-2
j_call: TRBJ2-7
cdr3_aa: CASSQAGTGNEQYF
cdr3_nt: TGTGCCAGCAGCCAGGCCGGGACAGGGAACGAGCAGTACTTC

d_call: -
clone_size: many
v_call: TRBV7-9
j_call: TRBJ2-7
cdr3_aa: CASSSLSYEQYF
cdr3_nt: TGTGCCAGCAGCTCATTATCATACGAGCAGTACTTC

d_call: -
clone_size: -
v_call: TRBV29-1
j_call: TRBJ2-1
cdr3_aa: CSHAAGSSYNEQFF
cdr3_nt: TGCAGCCATGCTGCAGGGAGCTCCTACAATGAGCAGTTCTTC

d_call: -
clone_size: -
v_call: TRBV7-2
j_call: TRBJ1-1
cdr3_aa: CASSWDTNTEAFF
cdr3_nt: TGTGCCAGCAGCTGGGACACGAACACTGAAGCTTTCTTT

d_call: TRBD2
clone_size: few
v_call: TRBV10-2
j_call: TRBJ2-5
cdr3_aa: CASSEAGIRYF
cdr3_nt: TGCGCCAGCAGTGAAGCGGGGATAAGGTACTTC

d_call: TRBD1
clone_size: -
v_call: TRBV29-1
j_call: TRBJ1-2
cdr3_aa: CSEGQEGGYTF
cdr3_nt: TGCAGCGAGGGACAGGAGGGTGGCTACACCTTC

d_call: -
clone_size: -
v_call: TRBV29-1
j_call: TRBJ2-1
cdr3_aa: CSVDRAGYHNEQFF
cdr3_nt: TGCAGCGTTGATAGGGCGGGGTACCACAATGAGCAGTTCTTC

d_call: TRBD1
clone_size: many
v_call: TRBV11-2
j_call: TRBJ2-1
cdr3_aa: CASSLGQRNEQFF
cdr3_nt: TGTGCCAGCAGCTTGGGACAGAGAAATGAGCAGTTCTTC

d_call: -
clone_size: few
v_call: TRBV19
j_call: TRBJ1-6
cdr3_aa: CASTTPGRGSYNSPLHF
cdr3_nt: TGTGCCAGTACCACGCCTGGTAGGGGCTCCTATAATTCACCCCTCCACTTT

d_call: -
clone_size: few
v_call: TRBV7-6
j_call: TRBJ1-1
cdr3_aa: CASSLLAATEAFF
cdr3_nt: TGTGCCAGCAGCTTATTAGCGGCGACTGAAGCTTTCTTT

d_call: -
clone_size: few
v_call: TRBV10-3
j_call: TRBJ2-3
cdr3_aa: CAISLTVDRTDTQYF
cdr3_nt: TGTGCCATCAGTTTAACGGTCGATCGCACAGATACGCAGTATTTT

d_call: TRBD1
clone_size: -
v_call: TRBV13
j_call: TRBJ1-1
cdr3_aa: CASEGYRGTTEAFF
cdr3_nt: TGTGCCAGCGAGGGTTACAGGGGAACGACTGAAGCTTTCTTT

d_call: -
clone_size: -
v_call: TRBV6-1
j_call: TRBJ2-4
cdr3_aa: CASSNRPIAKNIQYF
cdr3_nt: TGTGCCAGCAGTAATAGACCAATAGCCAAAAACATTCAGTACTTC

d_call: -
clone_size: many
v_call: TRBV7-9
j_call: TRBJ1-3
cdr3_aa: CASSLVGIPGNTIYF
cdr3_nt: TGTGCCAGCAGCTTAGTTGGGATCCCTGGAAACACCATATATTTT

d_call: -
clone_size: few
v_call: TRBV9
j_call: TRBJ1-1
cdr3_aa: CASSVAGLTEAFF
cdr3_nt: TGTGCCAGCAGCGTAGCAGGGCTCACTGAAGCTTTCTTT

d_call: TRBD2
clone_size: few
v_call: TRBV7-2
j_call: TRBJ2-1
cdr3_aa: CASSLDAGDYNEQFF
cdr3_nt: TGTGCCAGCAGCTTGGACGCGGGGGACTACAATGAGCAGTTCTTC

d_call: -
clone_size: -
v_call: TRBV5-1
j_call: TRBJ1-1
cdr3_aa: CASSSNVGGTEAFF
cdr3_nt: TGCGCCAGCAGCTCGAACGTTGGGGGCACTGAAGCTTTCTTT

d_call: TRBD1
clone_size: -
v_call: TRBV28
j_call: TRBJ2-2
cdr3_aa: CASSLLLGQGSNTGELFF
cdr3_nt: TGTGCCAGCAGTTTATTGTTGGGACAGGGATCAAACACCGGGGAGCTGTTTTTT

d_call: -
clone_size: few
v_call: TRBV7-3
j_call: TRBJ2-2
cdr3_aa: CASSPQGPGELFF
cdr3_nt: TGTGCCAGCAGCCCCCAGGGACCCGGGGAGCTGTTTTTT

d_call: -
clone_size: few
v_call: TRBV14
j_call: TRBJ2-2
cdr3_aa: CASSQDYRNTGELFF
cdr3_nt: TGTGCCAGCAGCCAAGATTACAGGAACACCGGGGAGCTGTTTTTT

d_call: -
clone_size: -
v_call: TRBV4-2
j_call: TRBJ1-2
cdr3_aa: CASSQRTAIANYGYTF
cdr3_nt: TGTGCCAGCAGCCAAAGGACTGCGATCGCTAACTATGGCTACACCTTC

d_call: -
clone_size: -
v_call: TRBV9
j_call: TRBJ1-3
cdr3_aa: CASSGLGQGNTIYF
cdr3_nt: TGTGCCAGCAGTGGACTCGGGCAGGGAAACACCATATATTTT

d_call: -
clone_size: few
v_call: TRBV6-2/TRBV6-3
j_call: TRBJ1-6
cdr3_aa: CASSPGRARTLHF
cdr3_nt: TGTGCCAGCAGCCCCGGTAGGGCAAGAACCCTCCACTTT

d_call: -
clone_size: -
v_call: TRBV11-2
j_call: TRBJ1-3
cdr3_aa: CASYRQAGNTIYF
cdr3_nt: TGTGCCAGCTACCGACAGGCGGGGAACACCATATATTTT

d_call: -
clone_size: -
v_call: TRBV20-1
j_call: TRBJ2-7
cdr3_aa: CSARGQHNSYEQYF
cdr3_nt: TGCAGTGCTAGGGGACAACACAACTCCTACGAGCAGTACTTC

d_call: -
clone_size: few
v_call: TRBV10-3
j_call: TRBJ1-4
cdr3_aa: CAISPGSQAALFF
cdr3_nt: TGTGCCATCAGTCCGGGGTCGCAGGCCGCTCTGTTTTTT

d_call: -
clone_size: few
v_call: TRBV6-2/TRBV6-3
j_call: TRBJ1-2
cdr3_aa: CASKGGPRYGYTF
cdr3_nt: TGTGCCAGCAAGGGAGGCCCCCGCTATGGCTACACCTTC

d_call: -
clone_size: once
v_call: TRBV25-1
j_call: TRBJ1-1
cdr3_aa: CASSYQWANTEAFF
cdr3_nt: TGTGCCAGCAGTTATCAGTGGGCGAACACTGAAGCTTTCTTT

d_call: -
clone_size: few
v_call: TRBV5-1
j_call: TRBJ2-1
cdr3_aa: CASSLEQGRSEQFF
cdr3_nt: TGCGCCAGCAGCTTAGAACAGGGGAGGAGTGAGCAGTTCTTC

d_call: -
clone_size: few
v_call: TRBV27
j_call: TRBJ1-2
cdr3_aa: CASSFEGVGGYTF
cdr3_nt: TGTGCCAGCAGTTTCGAAGGGGTTGGCGGCTACACCTTC

d_call: TRBD2
clone_size: -
v_call: TRBV7-3
j_call: TRBJ2-1
cdr3_aa: CASSEAGGAYGEQFF
cdr3_nt: TGTGCCAGCAGCGAAGCCGGGGGGGCTTACGGTGAGCAGTTCTTC

d_call: TRBD1
clone_size: many
v_call: TRBV7-9
j_call: TRBJ2-5
cdr3_aa: CASSLPRGPGETQYF
cdr3_nt: TGTGCCAGCAGCTTACCCAGGGGGCCGGGAGAGACCCAGTACTTC

d_call: -
clone_size: few
v_call: TRBV7-3
j_call: TRBJ2-3
cdr3_aa: CASSRRDTGGLSTDTQYF
cdr3_nt: TGTGCCAGCAGCCGCCGGGACACGGGCGGACTAAGCACAGATACGCAGTATTTT

d_call: TRBD1
clone_size: few
v_call: TRBV6-2/TRBV6-3
j_call: TRBJ2-5
cdr3_aa: CASSPTGVRETQYF
cdr3_nt: TGTGCCAGCAGCCCAACAGGGGTGCGGGAGACCCAGTACTTC